The 25 T cell receptor beta chains presented below share a single source sample, sequenced in a study of T cells in Graves' hyperthyroidism and ophthalmopathy. The TCR beta CDR3 regions underwent amplification using RNA transcripts as the source. HTBI primers drove first-round RT-PCR of the TCR CDR3. TCRdb passed the multiplex PCR reads through MiXCR, listing each CDR3 protein once. The sample yields 500,000 or so distinct CDR3 sequences, 17% seen once. Material for sequencing was blood. Every receptor here comes from a woman aged 18-29 years with Graves' ophthalmopathy.

Comments on this clonotype: With a much larger clone just one base away, this may be a read error. This rearrangement joins TRBV7-9 to TRBJ2-7; 9 bases agree with TRBD1. V was clipped by 5 bases and J by 1 base; unmatched bases: 12. The CDR3 is 17 residues long. Germline V gene data show CDR1 as SEHNR and CDR2 as FQNEAQ (reference sequence). CDR3 nucleotides: TGTGCCAGCAGCCTGAACCAGGACAGGGGAAAGTCCTACGAGCAGTACTTC. Residues: CASSLNQDRGKSYEQYF.

This clonotype was seen a few times. V and J are TRBV10-3 and TRBJ1-2, with a weak D call TRBD1 (5 bases). This CDR3 is 16 amino acids long. V lost 4 bases and J 1 base, leaving 16 bases between the germline ends. CDR1 and CDR2 from the germline V gene are ENHRY and SYGVKD. The CDR3 region is CAISGQGREINYGYTF. CDR3 DNA: TGTGCCATCAGTGGGCAGGGCAGGGAGATTAACTATGGCTACACCTTC.

This clonotype showed up just a few times. CDR3 region: CASSPRDRAGANVLTF. The CDR3 DNA follows: TGTGCCAGCAGTCCTAGGGACAGGGCTGGGGCCAACGTCCTGACTTTC. The V and J genes are TRBV6-1 and TRBJ2-6; TRBD1 matches 9 bases. Germline loops: CDR1 MNHNS, CDR2 SASEGT. Unmatched junction bases numbered 4, after V lost 5 bases and J lost 2 bases. This CDR3 contains 16 residues.

Many counts were recorded for this clonotype. The chain is built from TRBV5-6 and TRBJ2-3; D remains ambiguous. The V end was cut by 2 bases, the J end by 4 bases, with 11 bases between. Germline V gene lookup returns CDR1 SGHDT and CDR2 YYEEEE. This CDR3 is built from 14 residues. CDR3 nucleotides: TGTGCCAGCAGCTTTTTCGTGGGCGCAGATACGCAGTATTTT. As protein: CASSFFVGADTQYF.

This clonotype was detected many times. This chain joins TRBV28 and TRBJ2-5; 7 nucleotides match TRBD1. The trim removed 7 bases at V and 9 bases at J, leaving 17 bases unmatched. Germline V gives CDR1 MDHEN, CDR2 SYDVKM. The CDR3 consists of 15 residues. This CDR3 reads CASTEGQSAVEAQYF. The CDR3 region has the DNA TGTGCCAGCACCGAGGGACAGAGCGCAGTGGAAGCCCAGTACTTC.

This clonotype has ten or more counts. The rearrangement links TRBV28 to TRBJ2-5; TRBD2 agrees at 8 bases. Trimming removed 3 bases from V and 5 bases from J; junction bases left unmatched: 2. The CDR3 runs to 13 residues. The V gene's germline CDR1 is MDHEN and CDR2 SYDVKM. The CDR3 DNA is TGTGCCAGCAGTTTCGGCGGGGGGGAGACCCAGTACTTC. Protein product: CASSFGGGETQYF. The whole variable domain, filled in from reference TRBV28 and TRBJ2-5, reads DVKVTQSSRYLVKRTGEKVFLECVQDMDHENMFWYRQDPGLGLRLIYFSYDVKMKEKGDIPEGYSVSREKKERFSLILESASTNQTSMYLCASSFGGGETQYFGPGTRLLVL.

This clonotype was seen a few times. This rearrangement joins TRBV5-1 to TRBJ2-3; TRBD2 aligns across 9 bases. Unmatched junction bases numbered 14, after V lost 0 bases and J lost 3 bases. This CDR3 comprises 19 residues. Germline CDR1 and CDR2: SGHRS and YFSETQ. This CDR3 reads CASSLEGGRLGLATDTQYF. Written as DNA, the CDR3 is TGCGCCAGCAGCTTGGAGGGGGGCAGGCTGGGACTAGCAACAGATACGCAGTATTTT.

V is TRBV7-6 and J is TRBJ2-5, with TRBD2 matching over 8 bases. V dropped 1 base and J dropped 4; count of bases not matched to a gene: 8. Germline CDR1 and CDR2: SGHVS and FNYEAQ. This CDR3 has 16 residues. CDR3 bases: TGTGCCAGCAGCTTAGAGAGAGCGGGAGAAGGAGAGACCCAGTACTTC. Translated: CASSLERAGEGETQYF.

This chain connects TRBV6-1 to TRBJ1-2, with 10 bases identical to TRBD1. V was clipped by 8 bases and J by 6 bases; unmatched bases: 6. This CDR3 is 13 amino acids long. Germline loops: CDR1 MNHNS, CDR2 SASEGT. The CDR3 spells CASFVGTGDGYTF. In nucleotides, the CDR3 is TGTGCCAGCTTTGTAGGGACAGGGGATGGCTACACCTTC.

This clonotype has more than one count but fewer than ten. The chain links TRBV7-3 to TRBJ2-1; D is possibly TRBD1 or TRBD2 (6 bases each). This CDR3 contains 18 residues. Germline CDR1 is SGHTA and CDR2 is FQGTGA. The ends were cut back, 1 base at V and 9 bases at J, with 25 bases in the middle. CDR3 bases: TGTGCCAGCAGCTTAAGGGGTGTCGGGGGACTGAGGGGGGCTGAGCAGTTCTTC. Translation gives CASSLRGVGGLRGAEQFF.

The V gene is TRBV20-1, the J gene TRBJ2-6; maybe TRBD2 (5 bases). Germline V gene data show CDR1 as DFQATT and CDR2 as SNEGSKA (reference sequence). V dropped 1 base and J dropped 0 bases, with 10 bases sitting between them. There are 16 residues in the CDR3. CDR3 amino acids: CSARVALYSGANVLTF. CDR3 bases: TGCAGTGCTAGAGTAGCGTTGTACTCTGGGGCCAACGTCCTGACTTTC.

The sample holds many counts of this clonotype. The V call is TRBV20-1, the J call TRBJ2-7; 9 nucleotides align to TRBD2. The V and J ends lost 4 bases and 0 bases, in that order; junction bases with no gene match: 7. This CDR3 comprises 15 residues. Per germline, CDR1 DFQATT and CDR2 SNEGSKA (reference sequence). CDR3 in DNA: TGCAGTGCTACCGCGGGGGGGACGGCCTCCTACGAGCAGTACTTC. It is translated as CSATAGGTASYEQYF.

This clonotype was seen a handful of times. V is TRBV28 and J is TRBJ2-1; 10 bases map to TRBD1. In germline, CDR1 is MDHEN, CDR2 SYDVKM. With V trimmed by 5 bases and J by 4 bases, 8 bases remained unmatched. This CDR3 has 16 amino acids. Here the CDR3 reads CASSNAGTGEYNEQFF. The CDR3 region has the DNA TGTGCCAGCAGTAACGCCGGGACAGGGGAGTACAATGAGCAGTTCTTC.

J is TRBJ1-4 and V is TRBV13, with 9 bases aligning to TRBD1. Germline V gene data show CDR1 as PRHDT and CDR2 as FYEKMQ (reference sequence). The CDR3 has 15 amino acids. V shed 5 bases and J 3 bases; nucleotides not matched to a gene: 4. Written as DNA, the CDR3 is TGTGCCAGCAGCGTCCGACAGGGGGCTAATGAAAAACTGTTTTTT. As protein: CASSVRQGANEKLFF.

This clonotype has at least ten counts. This chain uses TRBV9 with TRBJ1-1; 8 bases line up with TRBD1. Per the germline V gene, CDR1 is SGDLS and CDR2 is YYNGEE. This CDR3 is 14 amino acids long. V shed 4 bases, J shed 3 bases, and the junction held 5 bases outside the gene matches. The CDR3 region is CASSSGGRDTEAFF. DNA for the CDR3: TGTGCCAGCAGCTCAGGGGGCCGGGACACTGAAGCTTTCTTT.

In its sample, this clonotype was seen a few times. V gene TRBV7-8 combines with J gene TRBJ1-3; D is uncertain. Trimming cost V 5 bases and J 0 bases, with 14 bases left between them. The CDR3 has 16 residues. CDR1 is SGHVS, CDR2 FQNEAQ, per germline. CDR3 sequence: CASSLGIRDSGNTIYF. CDR3 coding DNA: TGTGCCAGCAGCCTAGGAATAAGGGACTCTGGAAACACCATATATTTT.

This clonotype was detected ten times or more. The rearrangement joins TRBV3-1 to TRBJ1-1; no clear D gene. The ends were cut back, 3 bases at V and 1 base at J, with 9 bases in the middle. The CDR3 runs 14 residues. Germline V gene sequence: CDR1 LGHDT, CDR2 YNNKEL (reference sequence). The CDR3 loop is CASSHGPRNTEAFF. CDR3 coding DNA: TGTGCCAGCAGCCATGGTCCACGGAACACTGAAGCTTTCTTT.

The chain joins TRBV7-8 to TRBJ1-1, with 7 bases aligning to TRBD1. In germline, CDR1 is SGHVS, CDR2 FQNEAQ. The CDR3 runs 16 residues. With 6 bases clipped from V and 0 bases from J, the junction kept 10 bases outside the gene matches. The CDR3 protein is CASRLDRELMNTEAFF. The CDR3 DNA reads as TGTGCCAGCAGGCTTGACAGGGAACTAATGAACACTGAAGCTTTCTTT.

V is TRBV6-8 and J is TRBJ1-2; 8 nucleotides line up with TRBD1. Trimming removed 6 bases from V and 4 bases from J; junction bases left unmatched: 7. CDR1 and CDR2 from the germline V gene are MNHGY and SAAAGT. This CDR3 contains 14 residues. CDR3 loop: CASRRTGNGYGYTF. In nucleotides, the CDR3 is TGTGCCAGCAGACGGACAGGGAATGGCTATGGCTACACCTTC.

This clonotype appeared many times. The rearrangement joins TRBV15 to TRBJ2-4, with D perhaps assigned TRBD1 or TRBD2 (6 bases each). The CDR3 totals 15 residues. Germline V CDR1 and CDR2: LNHNV, YYDKDF (reference sequence). Trimming stripped 0 bases from V and 6 bases from J, with 12 bases between. This CDR3 reads CATSRDQWGANIQYF. The CDR3 DNA reads as TGTGCCACCAGCAGAGATCAATGGGGGGCAAACATTCAGTACTTC.

In its sample, this clonotype was seen a few times. This sequence joins TRBV4-1 and TRBJ1-2, with unresolved D. Trimming left V 3 bases short and J 0 bases short, with 11 bases between. CDR3 length: 15 residues. Germline CDR1 reads MGHRA; CDR2 reads YSYEKL. The CDR3 loop reads CASSQPARANYGYTF. The CDR3 coding sequence is TGCGCCAGCAGCCAGCCGGCGAGGGCTAACTATGGCTACACCTTC.

V and J are TRBV28 and TRBJ2-1; 10 nucleotides agree with TRBD1. This CDR3 is 14 amino acids long. V trimming: 6 bases; J trimming: 8 bases; junction bases outside the gene matches: 7. Germline V lookup: CDR1 MDHEN, CDR2 SYDVKM. As DNA, the CDR3 is TGTGCCAGCAGCCCCGGGACAGGGGTAGATGAGCAGTTCTTC. Amino acid sequence: CASSPGTGVDEQFF.

This clonotype showed up many times. V and J are TRBV2 and TRBJ1-1; tentatively, D is TRBD1 (5 bases). Germline V CDR1 and CDR2: SNHLY, FYNNEI. V was pared by 6 bases and J by 4 bases, with 15 bases between. The CDR3 contains 14 residues. The CDR3 DNA reads as TGTGCCAGCAGAAACGAGGCAGGGAGCACTGAAGCTTTCTTT. Amino acids: CASRNEAGSTEAFF. The full variable domain, with the rest looked up from reference TRBV2 and TRBJ1-1, is EPEVTQTPSHQVTQMGQEVILRCVPISNHLYFYWYRQILGQKVEFLVSFYNNEISEKSEIFDDQFSVERPDGSNFTLKIRSTKLEDSAMYFCASRNEAGSTEAFFGQGTRLTVV.

This clonotype was recorded once. The CDR3 DNA follows: TGCGCCAGCAGCCAAGGCCCGGCATTGAGCACTGAAGCTTTCTTT. This sequence encodes CASSQGPALSTEAFF. The chain carries TRBV4-1 and TRBJ1-1, with D hard to call. Germline assignment: CDR1 MGHRA and CDR2 YSYEKL. V was shortened by 1 base and J by 4 bases, with 13 bases between the two germline ends. This CDR3 contains 15 residues.

Only a few counts were recorded for this clonotype. The chain employs TRBV18 and TRBJ1-1; D call uncertain. This CDR3 is 11 amino acids long. The germline V gene has CDR1 KGHSH and CDR2 LQKENI. The ends were cut back, 6 bases at V and 5 bases at J, with 7 bases in the middle. CDR3 bases: TGTGCCAGCTCGTCAAAAACTGAAGCTTTCTTT. Protein product: CASSSKTEAFF. The whole variable domain, filled in from reference TRBV18 and TRBJ1-1, reads NAGVMQNPRHLVRRRGQEARLRCSPMKGHSHVYWYRQLPEEGLKFMVYLQKENIIDESGMPKERFSAEFPKEGPSILRIQQVVRGDSAAYFCASSSKTEAFFGQGTRLTVV.